Following are 24 T cell receptor beta chains from one sample sequenced in a study of siplizumab effects on memory and regulatory T cells. The assay was immunoSEQ multiplex PCR, and TCRdb's table has in-frame clones only and misses some. The repertoire includes approximately 100,000 clones, nearly 95% of them detected once, and 9.5% to 15% sits in the top ten. Sequencing used non-Treg CD4+ T cells sorted from blood. The receptor set was obtained from a human donor in good health.

The rearrangement joins TRBV6-5 to TRBJ2-3, with 7 bases lining up with TRBD2. V gave up 8 bases and J gave up 4 bases; unmatched junction bases: 3. Germline CDR1 and CDR2: MNHEY and SVGAGI. The CDR3 consists of 12 residues. The CDR3 nucleotides read TGTGCCAGCGGTCGGGGGGCAGATACGCAGTATTTT. Protein product: CASGRGADTQYF.

The genes are TRBV11-1 and TRBJ1-1; no clear D gene. The germline V and J ends were trimmed by 1 base and 8 bases, with 5 bases remaining between them. CDR1 and CDR2 (germline): SGHAT, FQDESV (reference sequence). The CDR3 has 11 residues. The CDR3 nucleotides read TGTGCCAGCAGCTTAGGCGAAGAAGCTTTCTTT. Translated, it gives CASSLGEEAFF.

This chain connects TRBV6-5 to TRBJ2-1; D is possibly TRBD2 (5 bases). V was cut by 7 bases and J by 0 bases, with 13 bases left in between. The CDR3 is made up of 15 amino acids. Germline V lookup: CDR1 MNHEY, CDR2 SVGAGI. The CDR3 is CASTERLSSYNEQFF. CDR3 DNA sequence: TGTGCCAGCACCGAGAGACTAAGCTCCTACAATGAGCAGTTCTTC.

J is TRBJ2-1 and V is TRBV11-2; D perhaps matches TRBD2 (6 bases). CDR1 and CDR2 from the germline V gene are SGHAT and FQNNGV. The CDR3 consists of 14 residues. V was clipped by 5 bases and J by 8 bases, with 16 bases between them. DNA of the CDR3: TGTGCCAGCAGCCCCCGACTAGTTTCCCATGAGCAGTTCTTC. Its protein is CASSPRLVSHEQFF. The variable domain in full, completed from reference TRBV11-2 and TRBJ2-1, reads EAGVAQSPRYKIIEKRQSVAFWCNPISGHATLYWYQQILGQGPKLLIQFQNNGVVDDSQLPKDRFSAERLKGVDSTLKIQPAKLEDSAVYLCASSPRLVSHEQFFGPGTRLTVL.

The chain joins TRBV30 to TRBJ1-5; the D gene is possibly TRBD1 (5 bases). Trimming took off 2 bases at V and 3 bases at J, with 11 bases between the two ends. The length of the CDR3 is 14 residues. The V gene's germline CDR1 is GTSNPN and CDR2 SVGIG (reference sequence). The CDR3 sequence is CAWSLGRVNQPQHF. The CDR3 DNA follows: TGTGCCTGGAGTCTTGGCAGGGTCAATCAGCCCCAGCATTTT.

V and J are TRBV19 and TRBJ2-7; TRBD1 matches 8 bases. CDR1 is LNHDA and CDR2 is SQIVND in the germline V gene (reference sequence). This CDR3 is 16 amino acids long. V was pared by 1 base and J by 2 bases, with 7 bases of the junction left unmatched. The CDR3 DNA sequence: TGTGCCAGTAGTATAGGGGGCCAACAGGGGGCCTACGAGCAGTACTTC. This gives the protein CASSIGGQQGAYEQYF.

V gene TRBV6-1 combines with J gene TRBJ1-4; possible D gene TRBD1, 5 bases. Germline CDR1 MNHNS, CDR2 SASEGT. V shed 0 bases and J shed 5 bases, with 10 bases lying between them. The CDR3 is 15 residues long. CDR3 nucleotides: TGTGCCAGCAGTGAAGCAAGGTCAGGGAATGAAAAACTGTTTTTT. Amino acids: CASSEARSGNEKLFF.

This clone is a singleton in its sample. This chain joins TRBV29-1 and TRBJ2-5; D is possibly TRBD1 (6 bases). Germline CDR1 reads SQVTM; CDR2 reads ANQGSEA. V lost 7 bases and J 4 bases, leaving 19 bases between the germline ends. There are 14 residues in the CDR3. CDR3 DNA: TGCAGCGGCCTGAGGGGGAGAGGCGGAGAGACCCAGTACTTC. It is translated as CSGLRGRGGETQYF.

The chain carries TRBV4-1 and TRBJ2-5; TRBD2 matches at 9 bases. Per the germline V gene, CDR1 is MGHRA and CDR2 is YSYEKL. The CDR3 has 18 residues. Trimming at V came to 5 bases and at J to 0 bases, leaving 13 bases not matched to a gene. The CDR3 loop reads CASSGRMTSGGNQETQYF. The CDR3 DNA follows: TGCGCCAGCAGCGGTCGAATGACTAGCGGAGGAAACCAAGAGACCCAGTACTTC.

This sequence joins TRBV4-1 and TRBJ2-5, with D possibly matching TRBD2 (6 bases). Germline V lookup: CDR1 MGHRA, CDR2 YSYEKL. This CDR3 is built from 13 residues. The V and J ends lost 3 bases and 4 bases respectively, with 9 bases between them. The CDR3 DNA follows: TGCGCCAGCAGCCATCCCGGGGGAGAGACCCAGTACTTC. Its protein product is CASSHPGGETQYF.

V gene TRBV21-1 combines with J gene TRBJ2-5. TRBV21-1 is deemed a pseudogene. The CDR3 consists of 14 residues. The CDR3 loop reads CASTFRRIQETQYF. Here the CDR3 DNA reads TGTGCCAGCACCTTTCGACGTATCCAAGAGACCCAGTACTTC.

The CDR3, as DNA: TGTGCCTGGAGACTTCAGGGGAAGAATCAGCCCCAGCATTTT. It codes for CAWRLQGKNQPQHF. The rearrangement joins TRBV30 to TRBJ1-5; D might be TRBD1 (6 bases). This CDR3 has 14 amino acids. V lost 3 bases to trimming and J lost 4 bases, with 13 bases between them. The germline CDR1 and CDR2 sequences are GTSNPN and SVGIG (reference sequence).

The chain joins TRBV19 to TRBJ2-1; D unresolved. CDR1 is LNHDA and CDR2 is SQIVND in the germline V gene (reference sequence). The CDR3 length is 11 residues. Deletions cut 2 bases from V and 8 bases from J, with 4 bases between. The chain's CDR3 is CASSIKHEQFF. The CDR3 DNA follows: TGTGCCAGTAGTATAAAGCATGAGCAGTTCTTC.

The genes are TRBV27 and TRBJ2-5; 7 bases align to TRBD2. Germline assignment: CDR1 MNHEY and CDR2 SMNVEV (reference sequence). This CDR3 contains 13 residues. Germline trimming cut 5 bases from V and 1 base from J; bases unmatched to any gene: 1. The CDR3 here is CASSPGGQETQYF. CDR3 nucleotide sequence: TGTGCCAGCAGTCCGGGGGGCCAAGAGACCCAGTACTTC.

The CDR3, as DNA: TGTGCCAGCGGACGGCCTAATTCACCCCTCCACTTT. Protein: CASGRPNSPLHF. The chain joins TRBV6-5 to TRBJ1-6, with unresolved D. Trimming left V 8 bases short and J 6 bases short, with 8 bases between. The germline gives CDR1 MNHEY, CDR2 SVGAGI. The CDR3 has 12 amino acids.

The chain couples TRBV5-6 to TRBJ2-7; unclear D gene. Germline CDR1 is SGHDT and CDR2 is YYEEEE. The V gene lost 6 bases and the J gene lost 0 bases, with 16 bases spanning the gap. The CDR3 sequence is 15 residues long. As DNA, the CDR3 is TGTGCCAGCACTGGTCGCAGGCTGAGCTCCTACGAGCAGTACTTC. Its translation is CASTGRRLSSYEQYF.

V gene TRBV28 combines with J gene TRBJ1-2; 7 positions match TRBD1. CDR3 length equals 15 residues. Germline CDR1 reads MDHEN; CDR2 reads SYDVKM. V lost 6 bases and J lost 4; bases outside the gene matches: 11. In DNA, the CDR3 is TGTGCCAGCAGCCGGGGACAGCTATCCCCCTATGGCTACACCTTC. Protein sequence: CASSRGQLSPYGYTF.

The chain employs TRBV5-1 and TRBJ2-3; 14 bases fit TRBD2. J was trimmed by 4 bases and V by 4 bases; bases with no gene match: 8. The length of the CDR3 is 17 residues. CDR1 SGHRS and CDR2 YFSETQ come from the germline V gene. The CDR3 coding sequence is TGCGCCAGCAGCACCTCGGGACTAGCGGGAGTGGCAGATACGCAGTATTTT. Translated: CASSTSGLAGVADTQYF.

This clone was detected a few times. The V gene is TRBV5-1, the J gene TRBJ1-1; 9 nucleotides line up with TRBD1. The J segment lost 3 bases and the V segment lost 0 bases, leaving 0 bases of the junction unmatched. The CDR3 is made up of 14 amino acids. CDR1 and CDR2 from the germline V gene are SGHRS and YFSETQ. CDR3 amino acids: CASSLGDRDTEAFF. DNA of the CDR3: TGCGCCAGCAGCTTGGGGGACAGGGACACTGAAGCTTTCTTT. The full variable domain, in which reference TRBV5-1 and TRBJ1-1 provide the parts outside the CDR3, is KAGVTQTPRYLIKTRGQQVTLSCSPISGHRSVSWYQQTPGQGLQFLFEYFSETQRNKGNFPGRFSGRQFSNSRSEMNVSTLELGDSALYLCASSLGDRDTEAFFGQGTRLTVV.

CDR3 protein: CSAGVARQFF. In DNA form, the CDR3 reads TGCAGTGCGGGCGTTGCCCGGCAGTTCTTC. The J gene is TRBJ2-1, the V gene TRBV20-1; no firm D call. Trimming took off 6 bases at V and 12 bases at J, with 12 bases between the two ends. The germline V gene has CDR1 DFQATT and CDR2 SNEGSKA (reference sequence). The CDR3 length is 10 residues.

This clone was seen just once. The gene calls are TRBV2 and TRBJ2-1, with TRBD2 matching over 9 bases. This CDR3 region has 15 residues. The germline V gene encodes CDR1 SNHLY and CDR2 FYNNEI. Trimming at V came to 9 bases and at J to 4 bases, leaving 10 bases not matched to a gene. CDR3 protein: CARGGAAGGYNEQFF. As DNA, the CDR3 is TGTGCCAGGGGAGGGGCAGCGGGAGGATACAATGAGCAGTTCTTC.

This chain joins TRBV10-3 and TRBJ2-3; 10 positions agree with TRBD2. Germline CDR1 reads ENHRY; CDR2 reads SYGVKD. This CDR3 spans 16 amino acids. V was pared by 4 bases and J by 4 bases, with 8 bases of the junction left unmatched. The DNA of the CDR3 is TGTGCCATCAGTGTTCCCCCTAGCGGGAGTGCAGATACGCAGTATTTT. It yields the protein CAISVPPSGSADTQYF.

V gene TRBV4-1 combines with J gene TRBJ2-7, with D perhaps TRBD1 (6 bases). The CDR3 has 16 amino acids. Trimming shortened V by 0 bases and J by 3 bases, and 15 bases separated the two germline ends. Germline V lookup: CDR1 MGHRA, CDR2 YSYEKL. The CDR3 DNA sequence: TGCGCCAGCAGCCAAGAAGGGGGAATGGCCGGCTACGAGCAGTACTTC. It translates to CASSQEGGMAGYEQYF.

The rearrangement joins TRBV19 to TRBJ1-3, with TRBD1 matching 7 bases. Germline V CDR1 and CDR2: LNHDA, SQIVND (reference sequence). Trimming cost V 5 bases and J 4 bases; bases outside gene matches: 8. This CDR3 region has 15 residues. CDR3 DNA: TGTGCCAGTAGTTTATTTACAGGGGCAGGAAACACCATATATTTT. Translated, it gives CASSLFTGAGNTIYF.